This T cell receptor (beta chain) was obtained from a study of blood T cell repertoires in COVID-19. The cohort comprised adults aged about 18 to 100 years residing in 24 US areas. Grouping used clinical history reported by participants in a survey and questionnaire. CDR3 length: 13 residues. Trimming left V 3 bases short and J 0 bases short, with 6 bases between. Germline CDR1 is KGHSY and CDR2 is FQNENV. Generated by immunoSEQ multiplex PCR, the TCRdb table keeps only in-frame clones and is missing some. The sample contains about 240,000 clones, roughly 90% of which appear only once. This TCR derives from a woman between 25 and 40 years old with acute COVID-19. The rearrangement uses TRBV16 and TRBJ2-7; D unresolved. The specimen was PBMCs or T cells enriched from blood (not recorded which). Here the CDR3 DNA reads TGTGCCAGCAGCCAGGGCAGCTCCTACGAGCAGTACTTC. Amino acid sequence: CASSQGSSYEQYF.